This is a list of T cell receptor beta chains from one sample in a study of T cells expressing NK-cell markers. TCRdb reprocessed the 5' RACE reads and keeps a single row for each CDR3 protein, giving no DNA. The sample has 500,000 to 700,000 distinct CDR3 sequences. The sample comprised blood T cells: a sorted CD56 or NKG2C T cell subset, CD4+ or CD8+ T cells, or bulk PBMC T cells (not recorded which). The receptors were gathered from a man aged 18-30 years in good health. CDR3s include the opening cysteine and the closing phenylalanine or tryptophan.

TRBJ2-3 TRBV5-1 CASSSTTETHTQYF
TRBJ2-1 TRBV4-3 CASSQWTWSGQRYNEQFF
TRBJ2-2 TRBV9 CASSVRAGGNTGELFF
TRBJ2-7 TRBV5-4 CASSLIGAPGPGKDYEQYF
TRBJ1-2 TRBV6-5 CASSLDRGANYGYTF
TRBJ2-3 TRBV30 CAWSRWAGDTQYF
TRBJ2-1 TRBV4-3 CASSQVLGLASHNEQFF
TRBJ2-7 TRBV6-2/TRBV6-3 CASIARGLHYEQYF
TRBJ1-3 TRBV20-1 CSASPTRWSSGNTIYF
TRBJ2-7 TRBV5-6 CASSFGLRLAGRPPHEQYF
TRBJ2-1 TRBV29-1 CSAGGGPNEQFF
TRBJ2-1 TRBV5-4 CASSFLAGLYNEQFF
TRBJ2-1 TRBV5-1 CASTPPGTGNEQFF
TRBJ2-3 TRBV28 CASGTRSGSGGTQYF
TRBJ2-2 TRBV21-1 CASSSKVFSGELFF
TRBJ2-1 TRBV10-3 CAIHTPGLAGPNEQFF
TRBJ2-2 TRBV12-5 CASGLSLLNTGELFF
TRBJ1-1 TRBV5-1 CASSDLGLPNTEAFF
TRBJ1-3 TRBV20-1 CSARDGPGGYTIYF
TRBJ1-2 TRBV2 CASIEQKVNYGYTF
TRBJ2-2 TRBV27 CASTSTSGRFTGELFF
TRBJ1-1 TRBV6-2/TRBV6-3 CASSPWRNENTEAFF
TRBJ1-6 TRBV3-1 CASSQQGDYNSPLHF